This TCR beta chain was documented in a study of shared clonotypes between healthy human individuals. The wider study: Three CD4 naive, three CD4 memory, two CD8 naive and one CD8 memory plate were used per donor. Study conclusions and caveats: Some naive CD4 clonotypes, about 5%, turned up in common across four donors.

As regards this clone: The target antigen is unknown.

Every donor, a Caucasian adult, lived in Nashville, Tennessee. With V trimmed by 5 bases and J by 6 bases, 9 bases remained unmatched. The CDR3 is made up of 15 amino acids. Germline lookup yields CDR1 SGHAT and CDR2 FQNNGV. Sorted-subset replicate PCRs used around 220 ng DNA, some 30,000 T cell genomes. Clones were sequenced by immunoSEQ multiplex PCR, and TCRdb holds only the in-frame ones, with some missing. The table lists some 1,100,000 clones, 78% of them singletons. This chain connects TRBV11-2 to TRBJ2-1, with 8 bases fitting TRBD2. Sequenced input: memory CD4+ T cells from PBMCs. As to subset: CD45RA-negative fraction. The TCR sequence derives from a man aged 18 to 29 in good health. Some clones in this sample may be carry-over from other donors' samples. The CDR3 bases are TGTGCCAGCAGCCCAAGCGGGAGTTATCGCAATGAGCAGTTCTTC. The encoded protein is CASSPSGSYRNEQFF.